The clone carrying this TCR beta chain turned up a few times. Building the TCR beta libraries relied on iRepertoire HTBI primers, and CDR3 regions underwent Arm-PCR. Each CDR3 protein is one row after TCRdb ran MiXCR on the multiplex PCR reads. Of roughly 300,000 distinct CDR3 sequences detected, 15% to 20% appear once; the ten largest clones hold about 29%. The ends lost 0 bases at V and 6 bases at J; junction bases unmatched: 9. Per germline, CDR1 SGHNT and CDR2 YENEEA. The CDR3 is 16 residues long. Time point defined: persistent/refractory GD, antithyroid drugs over 5 years with positive TRAb. From RNA extracted from PBMCs, the TCR library was made. In Xi'an, China, an endocrinology department was the source of patients. The data are from a study of regulatory T cells in long-lasting Graves disease.

J is TRBJ1-1 and V is TRBV11-3; 8 bases are a match to TRBD1. This clonotype was obtained from a female donor with Graves disease. This specimen consisted of peripheral blood mononuclear cells (PBMCs), obtained when the disease was refractory, from a patient treated with antithyroid drugs. The CDR3 sequence is CASSLDGGRGLSEAFF. CDR3 in DNA: TGTGCCAGCAGCTTAGATGGCGGCAGGGGGCTGTCTGAAGCTTTCTTT.